Listed below are T cell receptor beta chains from one sample, sequenced in a study of T cells in localized non-small cell lung cancer. Sequenced by immunoSEQ multiplex PCR; TCRdb stores in-frame clones only, minus some. The data contain roughly 3,000 clones, about 18% of them singletons. Sequenced here: lung tumor tissue, sampled before any cancer treatment. All receptors come from a man between 40 and 70 years old with stage I lung adenocarcinoma. Each CDR3 is given with its conserved first and last residue. A D gene is named only where the DNA matches it firmly. Clone size, where shown, is once, few, many, or a class for clones that have expanded.

v_gene	j_gene	d_gene	abundance	len	CDR3aa	CDR3nt
TRBV18	TRBJ1-2	-	-	12	CASSPREGSYTF	TGTGCCAGCTCACCAAGGGAGGGAAGCTACACCTTC
TRBV4-1	TRBJ1-2	TRBD1	few	14	CASSQPGGYYGYTF	TGCGCCAGCAGCCAGCCAGGGGGCTACTATGGCTACACCTTC
TRBV18	TRBJ2-6	TRBD2	-	20	CASSPVNLAGGNSGANVLTF	TGTGCCAGCTCACCTGTTAACCTAGCGGGGGGCAACTCTGGGGCCAACGTCCTGACTTTC
TRBV9	TRBJ1-2	TRBD1	-	16	CASSPQADRGLYGYTF	TGTGCCAGCAGCCCTCAGGCGGACAGGGGGCTTTATGGCTACACCTTC
TRBV28	TRBJ2-5	TRBD2	medium-sized	14	CASSLGGTQETQYF	TGTGCCAGCAGTTTGGGAGGGACCCAAGAGACCCAGTACTTC
TRBV18	TRBJ2-2	-	-	15	CASSDRLVSLGELFF	TGTGCCAGCTCCGACCGACTAGTGAGTCTCGGGGAGCTGTTTTTT
TRBV5-1	TRBJ1-2	-	-	15	CASSLASAALDGYTF	TGCGCCAGCAGCTTGGCCTCGGCAGCCTTGGATGGCTACACCTTC
TRBV6-1	TRBJ1-2	-	many	15	CASSEGSHWDYGYTF	TGTGCCAGCAGTGAAGGGTCCCACTGGGACTATGGCTACACCTTC
TRBV5-1	TRBJ2-5	TRBD2	-	15	CASTGEAGGRETQYF	TGCGCCAGCACCGGCGAGGCGGGAGGTAGAGAGACCCAGTACTTC
TRBV6-8	TRBJ1-3	-	few	18	CASTGTSLGDFSGNTIYF	TGTGCCAGCACCGGGACTTCCCTCGGGGATTTCTCTGGAAACACCATATATTTT
TRBV11-3	TRBJ1-4	-	many	14	CASSLKRVQEKLFF	TGTGCCAGCAGCTTGAAAAGGGTACAAGAAAAACTGTTTTTT
TRBV11-3	TRBJ2-1	-	medium-sized	15	CASSLGSSGGNEQFF	TGTGCCAGCAGCTTGGGTAGTAGCGGAGGAAATGAGCAGTTCTTC
TRBV28	TRBJ1-4	-	-	15	CASSLAGGGGEKLFF	TGTGCCAGCAGTTTAGCCGGCGGGGGCGGTGAAAAACTGTTTTTT
TRBV6-8	TRBJ1-2	-	-	17	CASSGEQGAPSNYGYTF	TGTGCCAGCAGTGGGGAACAGGGTGCCCCTTCGAACTATGGCTACACCTTC
TRBV10-3	TRBJ1-1	-	medium-sized	13	CAISESMNTEAFF	TGTGCCATCAGTGAGTCCATGAACACTGAAGCTTTCTTT
TRBV5-1	TRBJ2-3	-	-	15	CASGGSIMGTDTQYF	TGCGCCAGCGGCGGGTCCATTATGGGCACAGATACGCAGTATTTT
TRBV28	TRBJ1-1	-	few	15	CASSSLAGADTEAFF	TGTGCCAGCAGTTCCCTGGCGGGGGCGGACACTGAAGCTTTCTTT
TRBV9	TRBJ2-3	-	medium-sized	15	CASSVKGGEGDTQYF	TGTGCCAGCAGCGTAAAGGGGGGCGAGGGAGATACGCAGTATTTT
TRBV11-3	TRBJ2-3	TRBD2	-	16	CASSLSGRAGTDTQYF	TGTGCCAGCAGCTTGAGCGGGAGGGCCGGTACAGATACGCAGTATTTT
TRBV11-3	TRBJ2-1	TRBD1	few	15	CASSLIGAGTGEQFF	TGTGCCAGCAGCCTCATCGGGGCAGGGACAGGTGAGCAGTTCTTC
TRBV11-3	TRBJ2-7	TRBD1	large	16	CASSLVFGQGTYEQYF	TGTGCCAGCAGCTTAGTTTTCGGACAGGGGACCTACGAGCAGTACTTC
TRBV11-3	TRBJ2-1	TRBD1	medium-sized	16	CASSSTGGDSYNEQFF	TGTGCCAGCAGCTCGACAGGGGGCGACTCCTACAATGAGCAGTTCTTC
TRBV11-3	TRBJ2-4	TRBD2	few	17	CASSPRTSGSGGNIQYF	TGTGCCAGCAGCCCCCGGACTAGCGGGAGCGGGGGAAACATTCAGTACTTC
TRBV18	TRBJ2-7	TRBD1	-	16	CASSPKGTGSTYEQYF	TGTGCCAGCTCACCAAAAGGGACAGGGTCTACCTACGAGCAGTACTTC
TRBV15	TRBJ2-2	-	-	14	CATSRGTETGELFF	TGTGCCACCAGCAGAGGAACGGAAACCGGGGAGCTGTTTTTT
TRBV10-1	TRBJ1-1	-	-	11	CASIREGEAFF	TGCGCCAGTATTCGGGAGGGCGAGGCTTTCTTT
TRBV29-1	TRBJ1-2	-	-	12	CSVEVGGEGYTF	TGCAGCGTTGAAGTGGGGGGCGAGGGCTACACCTTC
TRBV18	TRBJ1-2	-	few	13	CASSPQGERGYTF	TGTGCCAGCTCACCACAAGGGGAAAGAGGCTACACCTTC
TRBV6-8	TRBJ1-1	-	-	14	CASSYEGADTEAFF	TGTGCCAGCAGTTACGAAGGGGCGGACACTGAAGCTTTCTTT
TRBV9	TRBJ2-2	TRBD2	-	14	CASSSTSGTGELFF	TGTGCCAGCAGCTCGACTAGCGGCACCGGGGAGCTGTTTTTT
TRBV6-8	TRBJ1-1	-	few	14	CAIKSGTPNTEAFF	TGTGCCATAAAATCCGGGACACCGAACACTGAAGCTTTCTTT
TRBV6-8	TRBJ2-1	TRBD1	-	15	CASSPTGTGNNEQFF	TGTGCCAGCAGCCCGACCGGGACAGGCAACAATGAGCAGTTCTTC
TRBV19	TRBJ2-1	TRBD1	-	16	CASRSREGQGGYEQFF	TGTGCCAGTCGCTCTCGCGAAGGACAGGGGGGATATGAGCAGTTCTTC
TRBV6-8	TRBJ2-3	-	-	16	CASSVYTATSTDTQYF	TGTGCCAGCAGTGTCTATACCGCCACTAGCACAGATACGCAGTATTTT
TRBV11-3	TRBJ1-4	-	few	15	CASSSGHQGGEKLFF	TGTGCCAGCAGCTCGGGACACCAGGGTGGGGAAAAACTGTTTTTT
TRBV11-3	TRBJ2-6	-	-	15	CASSGDGDAYKVGPF	TGTGCCAGCAGCGGAGATGGAGACGCTTACAAAGTCGGGCCTTTC
TRBV9	TRBJ2-1	-	-	12	CASSEGSRDGIF	TGTGCCAGCAGTGAGGGTAGCAGGGACGGTATCTTC
TRBV11-3	TRBJ1-3	-	-	15	CASSLRGKAGNTIYF	TGTGCCAGCAGCTTGAGGGGAAAAGCTGGAAACACCATATATTTT
TRBV19	TRBJ2-2	TRBD2	-	15	CASRLAGANTGELFF	TGTGCCAGTAGGCTAGCGGGAGCGAACACCGGGGAGCTGTTTTTT
TRBV11-3	TRBJ2-6	TRBD1	medium-sized	19	CASSRRGQPQETGANVLTF	TGTGCCAGCAGCCGAAGGGGACAGCCCCAGGAGACTGGGGCCAACGTCCTGACTTTC
TRBV6-8	TRBJ2-7	TRBD2	-	14	CASSDGTSGSEQYF	TGTGCCAGCAGTGACGGGACTAGCGGGAGCGAGCAGTACTTC
TRBV5-1	TRBJ2-2	-	-	14	CASSLPQNTGELFF	TGCGCCAGCAGCTTGCCACAGAACACCGGGGAGCTGTTTTTT
TRBV30	TRBJ1-1	-	few	12	CAWSGGTDEAFF	TGTGCCTGGAGTGGAGGGACGGACGAAGCTTTCTTT
TRBV30	TRBJ1-1	-	few	14	CAWRRGGPNTEAFF	TGTGCCTGGAGACGAGGAGGGCCGAACACTGAAGCTTTCTTT
TRBV10-3	TRBJ1-5	-	-	19	CAISESRATPKYSNQPQHF	TGTGCCATCAGTGAGTCTCGGGCCACACCAAAATATAGCAATCAGCCCCAGCATTTT
TRBV15	TRBJ2-5	-	-	14	CATSRVSKQETQYF	TGTGCCACCAGCAGAGTCAGTAAACAAGAGACCCAGTACTTC
TRBV11-3	TRBJ1-2	-	few	15	CASSQVSREDYGYTF	TGTGCCAGCAGCCAAGTTAGTCGCGAGGACTATGGCTACACCTTC
TRBV6-1	TRBJ2-7	-	-	15	CASSEEGSGASEQYF	TGTGCCAGCAGTGAAGAGGGGTCAGGGGCCTCTGAGCAGTACTTC
TRBV11-3	TRBJ2-2	TRBD1	medium-sized	17	CASSLRTGGAKTGELFF	TGTGCCAGCAGCTTACGAACAGGGGGCGCGAAAACCGGGGAGCTGTTTTTT
TRBV11-3	TRBJ2-7	TRBD2	few	15	CASSPSRTSLSEQYF	TGTGCCAGCAGCCCCTCGCGGACTAGTTTATCCGAGCAGTACTTC
TRBV6-8	TRBJ2-1	TRBD2	few	14	CASSYSSGGYEQFF	TGTGCCAGCAGTTACTCGAGCGGGGGCTATGAGCAGTTCTTC